This is a list of T cell receptor beta chains from one sample in a study of T cell changes during pregnancy in multiple sclerosis. Assay used: immunoSEQ multiplex PCR; TCRdb lists only in-frame clones, some missing. This sample has about 67,000 clones; about 91% occur once, and the top ten carry about 2.3%. This specimen consisted of peripheral blood, obtained in the first trimester of pregnancy. Receptor source: a female donor with multiple sclerosis, enrolled in a pregnancy study. CDR3s include the opening cysteine and the closing phenylalanine or tryptophan. A D gene is named only where the DNA matches it firmly. For some rows the clone size is stated as once, few or many, or as a class when expanded; others skip it.

d_gene: TRBD1
abundance: -
j_gene: TRBJ1-1
v_gene: TRBV5-1
CDR3aa: CASSLTGGSTEAFF
CDR3nt: TGCGCCAGCAGCTTGACAGGGGGCTCTACTGAAGCTTTCTTT

d_gene: -
abundance: -
j_gene: TRBJ1-2
v_gene: TRBV6-4
CDR3aa: CASSPGGLNYGYTF
CDR3nt: TGTGCCAGCAGTCCGGGAGGTCTTAACTATGGCTACACCTTC

d_gene: TRBD1
abundance: -
j_gene: TRBJ2-7
v_gene: TRBV6-1
CDR3aa: CASSNRQGATEQYF
CDR3nt: TGTGCCAGCAGTAATCGACAGGGGGCAACCGAGCAGTACTTC

d_gene: TRBD1
abundance: once
j_gene: TRBJ2-7
v_gene: TRBV10-3
CDR3aa: CAISEEGGDLYEQYF
CDR3nt: TGTGCCATCAGTGAGGAAGGGGGCGACTTGTACGAGCAGTACTTC

d_gene: -
abundance: -
j_gene: TRBJ2-3
v_gene: TRBV2
CDR3aa: CASSEGQGGTDTQYF
CDR3nt: TGTGCCAGCAGTGAAGGACAGGGAGGAACAGATACGCAGTATTTT

d_gene: TRBD1
abundance: once
j_gene: TRBJ2-1
v_gene: TRBV5-1
CDR3aa: CASEGQSDEQFF
CDR3nt: TGCGCCAGCGAGGGACAGAGCGATGAGCAGTTCTTC

d_gene: -
abundance: -
j_gene: TRBJ2-3
v_gene: TRBV5-1
CDR3aa: CASSPFGPQADTQYF
CDR3nt: TGCGCCAGCAGCCCTTTTGGGCCCCAGGCGGATACGCAGTATTTT

d_gene: -
abundance: -
j_gene: TRBJ1-1
v_gene: TRBV4-1
CDR3aa: CASSLQDSNTEAFF
CDR3nt: TGCGCCAGCAGCCTCCAGGACAGTAACACTGAAGCTTTCTTT

d_gene: TRBD2
abundance: once
j_gene: TRBJ2-3
v_gene: TRBV10-3
CDR3aa: CAIGFTQVAGNKGDTQYF
CDR3nt: TGTGCCATCGGATTCACTCAGGTAGCGGGAAACAAGGGTGATACGCAGTATTTT

d_gene: -
abundance: once
j_gene: TRBJ2-7
v_gene: TRBV6-1
CDR3aa: CASSEPGRPKLGEYF
CDR3nt: TGTGCCAGCAGTGAACCAGGGAGGCCAAAACTGGGGGAGTACTTC

d_gene: -
abundance: -
j_gene: TRBJ2-7
v_gene: TRBV5-1
CDR3aa: CASSRSEGQGDEQYF
CDR3nt: TGCGCCAGCAGCCGATCGGAGGGCCAGGGGGACGAGCAGTACTTC

d_gene: TRBD2
abundance: -
j_gene: TRBJ2-7
v_gene: TRBV6-5
CDR3aa: CASSYPGGYEQYF
CDR3nt: TGTGCCAGCAGTTACCCGGGGGGGTACGAGCAGTACTTC

d_gene: -
abundance: once
j_gene: TRBJ2-5
v_gene: TRBV9
CDR3aa: CASSVRGKETQYF
CDR3nt: TGTGCCAGCAGCGTAAGGGGAAAAGAGACCCAGTACTTC

d_gene: TRBD1
abundance: -
j_gene: TRBJ2-3
v_gene: TRBV9
CDR3aa: CASSVGGTGIVTQYF
CDR3nt: TGTGCCAGCAGCGTAGGCGGGACAGGAATAGTTACGCAGTATTTT

d_gene: -
abundance: once
j_gene: TRBJ2-1
v_gene: TRBV21-1
CDR3aa: CASSLGAHNEQFF
CDR3nt: TGTGCCAGCAGCCTAGGGGCACACAATGAGCAGTTCTTC

d_gene: -
abundance: -
j_gene: TRBJ1-2
v_gene: TRBV27
CDR3aa: CASSLKGEGYGYTF
CDR3nt: TGTGCCAGCAGTCTAAAGGGGGAAGGCTATGGCTACACCTTC

d_gene: TRBD1
abundance: -
j_gene: TRBJ2-2
v_gene: TRBV6-1
CDR3aa: CASTSGTDNTGELFF
CDR3nt: TGTGCCAGCACTTCCGGGACAGATAACACCGGGGAGCTGTTTTTT

d_gene: -
abundance: few
j_gene: TRBJ1-4
v_gene: TRBV20-1
CDR3aa: CSADDREKLFF
CDR3nt: TGCAGTGCAGACGACAGAGAAAAACTGTTTTTT

d_gene: TRBD1
abundance: -
j_gene: TRBJ1-1
v_gene: TRBV19
CDR3aa: CASSSPSRQGMNTEAFF
CDR3nt: TGTGCCAGTAGTAGTCCCTCCCGACAGGGAATGAACACTGAAGCTTTCTTT

d_gene: -
abundance: -
j_gene: TRBJ2-2
v_gene: TRBV11-2
CDR3aa: CASSLDLRGFGELFF
CDR3nt: TGTGCCAGCAGCTTAGATCTTAGAGGGTTCGGGGAGCTGTTTTTT

d_gene: TRBD2
abundance: once
j_gene: TRBJ2-5
v_gene: TRBV6-5
CDR3aa: CASSYSGIAGGETQYF
CDR3nt: TGTGCCAGCAGTTACTCGGGTATAGCGGGAGGGGAGACCCAGTACTTC

d_gene: TRBD1
abundance: -
j_gene: TRBJ2-2
v_gene: TRBV10-3
CDR3aa: CAISGDRGDGELFF
CDR3nt: TGTGCCATCAGTGGGGACAGGGGGGACGGGGAGCTGTTTTTT

d_gene: -
abundance: -
j_gene: TRBJ1-3
v_gene: TRBV30
CDR3aa: CACLVGNTIYF
CDR3nt: TGTGCTTGTCTTGTGGGAAACACCATATATTTT